Presented here are 28 T cell receptor beta chains from one specimen sequenced in a study of chemoradiotherapy in HPV16-positive cancers. TCRdb's copy holds only in-frame clones and misses some; the assay was immunoSEQ multiplex PCR. Of some 4,000 clones listed, approximately 80% are singletons. The specimen was obtained from a patient who underwent chemoradiotherapy. These receptors all stem from a human donor with HPV-associated anogenital cancer.

This clone counts as large. The rearrangement joins TRBV27 to TRBJ1-2; TRBD1 is a possible D gene (5 bases). The CDR3 is 14 amino acids. The germline V gene has CDR1 MNHEY and CDR2 SMNVEV (reference sequence). V shed 3 bases and J shed 5 bases, with 13 bases lying between them. This CDR3 reads CASSLTAPTYGYTF. The CDR3 coding sequence is TGTGCCAGCAGTTTGACAGCGCCGACTTATGGCTACACCTTC.

The chain has TRBV28 and TRBJ2-1; 7 bases are a match to TRBD2. The germline gives CDR1 MDHEN, CDR2 SYDVKM. The CDR3 extends over 15 amino acids. V shed 4 bases and J 9 bases; nucleotides not matched to a gene: 12. Here the CDR3 DNA reads TGTGCCAGCAGTTCACCGGGACTAACCGATCCTGAGCAGTTCTTC. It encodes CASSSPGLTDPEQFF.

This clone was counted only a few times. CDR3 sequence (DNA): TGTGCCAGCAGCTTAGAGGGCAGCCGGGGGTTGAACACTGAAGCTTTCTTT. It codes for CASSLEGSRGLNTEAFF. This chain links TRBV11-2 with TRBJ1-1; TRBD1 might be the D (5 bases). CDR3 length: 17 residues. The germline V and J ends were trimmed by 0 bases and 0 bases, with 14 bases remaining between them. Germline V gives CDR1 SGHAT, CDR2 FQNNGV.

In its sample, this clone was seen a few times. The J gene is TRBJ1-2, the V gene TRBV28, with 7 bases matching TRBD1. V dropped 3 bases and J dropped 7; count of bases not matched to a gene: 2. This CDR3 has 12 residues. Per the germline V gene, CDR1 is MDHEN and CDR2 is SYDVKM. The CDR3 DNA is TGTGCCAGCAGTTTGCGGACAGGTGGCTACACCTTC. This sequence encodes CASSLRTGGYTF.

The rearrangement uses TRBV6-5 and TRBJ2-3; 9 bases match TRBD2. The CDR3 is 13 amino acids. Germline V gene lookup returns CDR1 MNHEY and CDR2 SVGAGI. Trimming cost V 2 bases and J 15 bases; bases outside gene matches: 9. The CDR3 region is CASSYNPGLAAYF. CDR3 bases: TGTGCCAGCAGTTACAACCCGGGACTAGCAGCATATTTT.

This chain connects TRBV5-5 to TRBJ2-6; 8 nucleotides line up with TRBD1. Trimming at V came to 4 bases and at J to 3 bases, leaving 6 bases not matched to a gene. Germline V gene data show CDR1 as SGHKS and CDR2 as YYEKEE (reference sequence). The CDR3 spans 16 residues. This chain's CDR3 is CASSPRGLGGANVLTF. The CDR3 region has the DNA TGTGCCAGCAGCCCCAGGGGGCTGGGTGGGGCCAACGTCCTGACTTTC.

The table lists this clone with a count of one. V is TRBV5-1 and J is TRBJ2-3, with unresolved D. CDR1 and CDR2 (germline): SGHRS, YFSETQ. The CDR3 is 13 amino acids. The V end lost 4 bases, the J end lost 1 base, and 7 bases lay between the germline ends. The CDR3 DNA is TGCGCCAGCAGCCGGACGGGCACAGATACGCAGTATTTT. Its translation is CASSRTGTDTQYF.

CDR3: CASSQDATGNTDTQYF. The DNA of the CDR3 is TGCGCCAGCAGCCAAGATGCAACAGGCAACACAGATACGCAGTATTTT. The V call is TRBV4-3, the J call TRBJ2-3; D may be TRBD1 (5 bases). V was trimmed by 0 bases and J by 2 bases, leaving 12 bases between them. The germline gives CDR1 LGHNA, CDR2 YSLEER. The CDR3 spans 16 residues.

This clone was counted only a few times. This chain connects TRBV6-1 to TRBJ1-3; 7 nucleotides match TRBD1. The germline CDR1 and CDR2 sequences are MNHNS and SASEGT. CDR3 length: 15 amino acids. V was pared by 6 bases and J by 4 bases, with 9 bases of the junction left unmatched. Written as DNA, the CDR3 is TGTGCCAGCAGATTCTCCGGGACAGACGGAAACACCATATATTTT. It codes for CASRFSGTDGNTIYF.

V and J are TRBV21-1 and TRBJ1-2; the table's D gene call, TRBD1, was not cross checked with the DNA. TRBV21-1 is classified as a pseudogene. This CDR3 is 15 amino acids long. The CDR3 DNA follows: TGTGCCAGCAGCCGGCTATACAGAAAGACCTATGGCTACACCTTC. Protein: CASSRLYRKTYGYTF.

J is TRBJ2-7 and V is TRBV5-1; D may be TRBD1 or TRBD2 (6 bases each). The V end lost 3 bases, the J end lost 7 bases, and 14 bases lay between the germline ends. This CDR3 spans 13 amino acids. Germline-derived CDR1 and CDR2 are SGHRS and YFSETQ. CDR3 coding DNA: TGCGCCAGCAGCTACGGGGGCCGGGGAGAGCAGTACTTC. Translated, it gives CASSYGGRGEQYF. The whole variable domain, remainder taken from reference TRBV5-1 and TRBJ2-7, is KAGVTQTPRYLIKTRGQQVTLSCSPISGHRSVSWYQQTPGQGLQFLFEYFSETQRNKGNFPGRFSGRQFSNSRSEMNVSTLELGDSALYLCASSYGGRGEQYFGPGTRLTVT.

The V call is TRBV19, the J call TRBJ1-6; D gene uncertain. The CDR3 extends over 15 amino acids. Germline values: CDR1 LNHDA, CDR2 SQIVND (reference sequence). V dropped 3 bases and J dropped 5 bases, with 11 bases sitting between them. CDR3 bases: TGTGCCAGTAGTATCCAACAGAGTCATAATTCACCCCTCCACTTT. It codes for CASSIQQSHNSPLHF.

The genes are TRBV27 and TRBJ2-5, with 8 bases lining up with TRBD2. V lost 5 bases, J lost 0 bases, and 5 bases stayed unmatched. The germline V gene has CDR1 MNHEY and CDR2 SMNVEV (reference sequence). The CDR3 extends over 15 amino acids. DNA of the CDR3: TGTGCCAGCAGTCTACTTAGCGGGAACCAAGAGACCCAGTACTTC. This translates into CASSLLSGNQETQYF.

The chain has TRBV11-3 and TRBJ1-5; 8 bases agree with TRBD1. Trimming cost V 0 bases and J 0 bases; bases outside gene matches: 4. From germline, CDR1 is SGHNT and CDR2 YENEEA. This CDR3 is built from 17 residues. The CDR3 here is CASSLELDRASNQPQHF. The DNA for the CDR3 is TGTGCCAGCAGCTTAGAATTGGACAGGGCTAGCAATCAGCCCCAGCATTTT.

The rearrangement links TRBV27 to TRBJ1-6, with D maybe TRBD1 (6 bases). V dropped 0 bases and J dropped 5 bases, with 17 bases sitting between them. The length of the CDR3 is 18 residues. Germline assignment: CDR1 MNHEY and CDR2 SMNVEV (reference sequence). The CDR3 sequence: CASSLSGLLGGHNSPLHF. In DNA, the CDR3 is TGTGCCAGCAGTTTATCAGGGCTGTTAGGGGGACATAATTCACCCCTCCACTTT.

J is TRBJ1-4 and V is TRBV28; D remains unclear. The CDR3 is made up of 15 amino acids. Germline V gene lookup returns CDR1 MDHEN and CDR2 SYDVKM. The V end was cut by 4 bases, the J end by 0 bases, with 9 bases between. This chain's CDR3 is CASSSAGATNEKLFF. CDR3 bases: TGTGCCAGCAGTTCCGCGGGCGCAACTAATGAAAAACTGTTTTTT.

The chain joins TRBV5-4 to TRBJ1-2; perhaps TRBD1 as D (5 bases). CDR3 size: 13 residues. V was shortened by 4 bases and J by 1 base, with 8 bases between the two germline ends. The germline V gene encodes CDR1 SGHNT and CDR2 YYREEE (reference sequence). The CDR3 bases are TGTGCCAGCAGCCCAGGGATTAACTATGGCTACACCTTC. It codes for CASSPGINYGYTF.

The rearrangement joins TRBV5-1 to TRBJ2-3, with D perhaps matching TRBD1 (6 bases). The V gene's germline CDR1 is SGHRS and CDR2 YFSETQ. The CDR3 has 16 amino acids. Trimming stripped 1 base from V and 3 bases from J, with 15 bases between. As DNA, the CDR3 is TGCGCCAGCAGCTTGTTTGTAGCCAGGGGAACAGATACGCAGTATTTT. The encoded protein is CASSLFVARGTDTQYF. The entire variable domain, with the rest obtained from reference TRBV5-1 and TRBJ2-3, is as follows: KAGVTQTPRYLIKTRGQQVTLSCSPISGHRSVSWYQQTPGQGLQFLFEYFSETQRNKGNFPGRFSGRQFSNSRSEMNVSTLELGDSALYLCASSLFVARGTDTQYFGPGTRLTVL.

The chain combines TRBV6-6 with TRBJ2-7; D not certain. Trimming took off 7 bases at V and 2 bases at J, with 15 bases between the two ends. Germline lookup yields CDR1 MNHNY and CDR2 SVGAGI (reference sequence). There are 14 residues in the CDR3. CDR3 protein: CASKTDLAAYEQYF. CDR3 nucleotide sequence: TGTGCCAGCAAAACAGATTTGGCGGCCTACGAGCAGTACTTC.

J is TRBJ1-1 and V is TRBV6-4; maybe TRBD1 (6 bases). The V gene lost 3 bases and the J gene lost 4 bases, with 18 bases spanning the gap. In germline, CDR1 is MRHNA, CDR2 SNTAGT. The CDR3 length is 16 residues. The CDR3 coding sequence is TGTGCCAGCAGTGAAGGGGGGGGTAAGGGCGCCACTGAAGCTTTCTTT. This sequence encodes CASSEGGGKGATEAFF.

V gene TRBV4-2 combines with J gene TRBJ2-3; 9 bases fit TRBD2. This CDR3 comprises 16 residues. Germline V gene data show CDR1 as LGHNA and CDR2 as YNFKEQ. Trimming cost V 3 bases and J 2 bases; bases outside gene matches: 6. CDR3 residues: CASSHRLADNTDTQYF. The CDR3 DNA reads TGTGCCAGCAGCCACCGACTAGCGGATAACACAGATACGCAGTATTTT.

The chain joins TRBV6-1 to TRBJ1-5; D not resolved. The CDR3 runs 14 residues. The germline CDR1 and CDR2 sequences are MNHNS and SASEGT. The V gene lost 3 bases and the J gene lost 0 bases, with 6 bases spanning the gap. CDR3 bases: TGTGCCAGCAGTGACGGAGATAGCAATCAGCCCCAGCATTTT. Translated, it gives CASSDGDSNQPQHF.

The rearrangement joins TRBV7-2 to TRBJ1-6; 9 bases fit TRBD1. Germline assignment: CDR1 SGHTA and CDR2 FQGNSA. The CDR3 totals 15 residues. Germline trimming cut 5 bases from V and 7 bases from J; bases unmatched to any gene: 6. CDR3 in amino acids: CTSSPRTGENSPLHF. The CDR3 nucleotides read TGTACCAGCAGCCCCCGGACAGGGGAGAATTCACCCCTCCACTTT.

The chain carries TRBV9 and TRBJ2-5; D might be TRBD1 or TRBD2, each matching 5 bases. Germline V gene data show CDR1 as SGDLS and CDR2 as YYNGEE. The CDR3 has 16 residues. With 0 bases removed from V and 0 bases from J, the gap between germline ends came to 12 bases. The CDR3 DNA reads as TGTGCCAGCAGCGTAGGAGGGGCTCCGTACCAAGAGACCCAGTACTTC. Protein sequence: CASSVGGAPYQETQYF. Combining the CDR3 with reference TRBV9 and TRBJ2-5 gives the whole variable domain DSGVTQTPKHLITATGQRVTLRCSPRSGDLSVYWYQQSLDQGLQFLIQYYNGEERAKGNILERFSAQQFPDLHSELNLSSLELGDSALYFCASSVGGAPYQETQYFGPGTRLLVL.

This clone was seen just once. The chain has TRBV6-5 and TRBJ2-2; D remains ambiguous. This CDR3 is built from 13 residues. The V and J ends lost 2 bases and 5 bases respectively, with 6 bases between them. Germline V gene lookup returns CDR1 MNHEY and CDR2 SVGAGI. The CDR3 coding sequence is TGTGCCAGCAGTTACACACAAACCGGGGAGCTGTTTTTT. Translated: CASSYTQTGELFF.

The chain employs TRBV11-2 and TRBJ1-3, with 7 positions matching TRBD1. Unmatched junction bases numbered 11, after V lost 7 bases and J lost 2 bases. This CDR3 has 16 amino acids. Germline lookup yields CDR1 SGHAT and CDR2 FQNNGV. The CDR3 DNA reads TGTGCCAGCACCTCAAACAGGGGTCGGGCTGGAAACACCATATATTTT. Amino acids: CASTSNRGRAGNTIYF. Full variable domain (outside the CDR3, taken from reference TRBV11-2 and TRBJ1-3): EAGVAQSPRYKIIEKRQSVAFWCNPISGHATLYWYQQILGQGPKLLIQFQNNGVVDDSQLPKDRFSAERLKGVDSTLKIQPAKLEDSAVYLCASTSNRGRAGNTIYFGEGSWLTVV.

The V gene is TRBV6-5, the J gene TRBJ1-2; no clear D. V lost 0 bases to trimming and J lost 4 bases, with 12 bases between them. CDR3 length equals 15 residues. Germline lookup yields CDR1 MNHEY and CDR2 SVGAGI. In nucleotides, the CDR3 is TGTGCCAGCAGTTACTCGAATTTAGGTAGCTATGGCTACACCTTC. Translation: CASSYSNLGSYGYTF.

The chain combines TRBV7-3 with TRBJ2-5, with 7 bases that match TRBD2. There are 14 residues in the CDR3. The germline V gene has CDR1 SGHTA and CDR2 FQGTGA. Trimming removed 4 bases from V and 4 bases from J; junction bases left unmatched: 6. CDR3 loop: CASSSQAGSETQYF. CDR3 bases: TGTGCCAGCAGCTCCCAAGCGGGGTCAGAGACCCAGTACTTC.